This T cell receptor beta chain was sequenced for a study of T-cell memory formation after mild COVID-19. Study at large: Clusters of TCRs were largely donor specific. Points from the study as a whole: CD4/CD8 balance held among clones contracting day 15 to 85, and later expanders leaned CD4+. Memory sampled before infection contained some responding clones, suggesting cross-reactive memory joined.

UMIs and sample barcodes were carried by the TCR alpha and TCR beta cDNA libraries that 5'RACE produced using constant-segment primers. TCRdb reanalysed the 5' RACE reads using MiXCR and keeps one entry per CDR3 protein. The data hold 300,000 to 400,000 distinct CDR3 sequences, with about 13% observed a single time. V lost 4 bases to trimming and J lost 7 bases; unmatched junction nucleotides: 6. This CDR3 comprises 14 residues. Germline loops: CDR1 SGHRS, CDR2 YFSETQ. There are a few counts of this clonotype. Its antigen is unidentified. J is TRBJ1-5 and V is TRBV5-1; 9 nucleotides agree with TRBD1. This receptor was taken from a man aged 18-30 years who had mild COVID-19 (a few samples of this study predate the infection). Cell type and time point are not known. What was sequenced was PBMCs or a T cell subset sorted from them (not recorded which). The CDR3 reads CASSPGQGEQPQHF. The CDR3, as DNA: TGCGCCAGCAGCCCGGGACAGGGCGAACAGCCCCAGCATTTT.